This T cell receptor (beta chain) appears in the sequencing data of a study of blood T cell repertoires in COVID-19. Study-level background: Samples came from the United States, Italy and Spain, spanning acute and convalescent COVID-19. From T cells, B-cell-depleted T cells, or PBMCs came the material, which was cDNA or gDNA.

Methods used by the authors: Estimated nucleated cell counts came from reference gene primer amplification. Clones were sequenced by immunoSEQ multiplex PCR, and TCRdb holds only the in-frame ones, with some missing. V and J calls plus clone size are reproduced from that table; the DNA served to infer D and trimming. The data show about 190,000 clones, roughly nine tenths seen once. CDR1 ENHRY and CDR2 SYGVKD come from the germline V gene. Trimming at V came to 4 bases and at J to 5 bases, leaving 8 bases not matched to a gene. This CDR3 contains 17 residues. This TCR was recovered from a man younger than 40 with acute or convalescent COVID-19. V gene TRBV10-3 combines with J gene TRBJ2-1; TRBD2 matches at 13 bases. The specimen sequenced was peripheral blood. The CDR3 DNA follows: TGTGCCATCAGTGGACTAGCGGGGGGCCCAAGAAACAATGAGCAGTTCTTC. Protein sequence: CAISGLAGGPRNNEQFF.